Each of the 10 T cell receptor beta chains below was sequenced from the same sample in a study of control samples from healthy donors and cancer patients. The data were produced by immunoSEQ multiplex PCR, yet TCRdb's version contains in-frame clones alone and is incomplete. This table has 35,000 to 50,000 clones, 90% to 95% appearing once. Sequences were obtained from blood. The receptor source for this set is a man aged 55 to 70 in good health.

The gene calls are TRBV5-1 and TRBJ2-1; 9 positions agree with TRBD2. Germline V gene data show CDR1 as SGHRS and CDR2 as YFSETQ. V shed 5 bases, J shed 4 bases, and the junction held 7 bases outside the gene matches. This CDR3 has 15 amino acids. CDR3 in DNA: TGCGCCAGCAGGGCTAGCGGGACGTCGTACAATGAGCAGTTCTTC. Translating it yields CASRASGTSYNEQFF. Full variable domain (outside the CDR3, taken from reference TRBV5-1 and TRBJ2-1): KAGVTQTPRYLIKTRGQQVTLSCSPISGHRSVSWYQQTPGQGLQFLFEYFSETQRNKGNFPGRFSGRQFSNSRSEMNVSTLELGDSALYLCASRASGTSYNEQFFGPGTRLTVL.

The chain links TRBV4-1 to TRBJ1-1, with TRBD1 as a possible D gene (5 bases). This CDR3 region has 16 residues. Germline CDR1 MGHRA, CDR2 YSYEKL. V gave up 5 bases and J gave up 2 bases, with 18 bases separating them. For the CDR3, the DNA is TGCGCCAGCAGCGGGGGGATGACGGATAAAAACACTGAAGCTTTCTTT. This gives the protein CASSGGMTDKNTEAFF.

The chain recombines TRBV27 with TRBJ2-7, with D tentatively TRBD1 (6 bases). V lost 7 bases, J lost 3 bases, and 10 bases lay in between. CDR1 and CDR2 from the germline V gene are MNHEY and SMNVEV (reference sequence). The CDR3 sequence is 12 residues long. DNA for the CDR3: TGTGCCAGCATCGAGGACAGCTACGAGCAGTACTTC. Encoded protein: CASIEDSYEQYF.

The genes are TRBV15 and TRBJ1-2, with 8 bases lining up with TRBD1. This CDR3 region has 16 residues. The junction had 6 bases not matched to a gene; V was cut back by 0 bases and J by 3 bases. The V gene's germline CDR1 is LNHNV and CDR2 YYDKDF (reference sequence). This chain's CDR3 is CATSRDGAGGDYGYTF. CDR3 in DNA: TGTGCCACCAGCAGAGATGGGGCAGGGGGCGACTATGGCTACACCTTC.

The chain is built from TRBV24-1 and TRBJ2-3, with D perhaps matching TRBD2 (5 bases). The CDR3 sequence is 15 residues long. The V end lost 7 bases, the J end lost 1 base, and 14 bases lay between the germline ends. The germline CDR1 and CDR2 sequences are KGHDR and SFDVKD. For the CDR3, the DNA is TGTGCCACCAGCCATCTCGGGGATGGCACAGATACGCAGTATTTT. This translates into CATSHLGDGTDTQYF.

This sequence joins TRBV18 and TRBJ2-1; 11 nucleotides match TRBD2. In germline, CDR1 is KGHSH, CDR2 LQKENI. V dropped 3 bases and J dropped 1; count of bases not matched to a gene: 5. The CDR3 is made up of 17 amino acids. CDR3 sequence: CASSPFSGGDSYNEQFF. CDR3 nucleotides: TGTGCCAGCTCACCGTTTAGCGGGGGGGATTCCTACAATGAGCAGTTCTTC.

This chain connects TRBV27 to TRBJ2-3; no clear D. This CDR3 has 13 residues. Germline-derived CDR1 and CDR2 are MNHEY and SMNVEV (reference sequence). Trimming took 6 bases from V and 2 from J, leaving 9 bases between them. CDR3 in amino acids: CASRRAPTDTQYF. For the CDR3, the DNA is TGTGCCAGCAGACGCGCCCCCACAGATACGCAGTATTTT.

This chain joins TRBV7-3 and TRBJ1-3; no definite D call. Per the germline V gene, CDR1 is SGHTA and CDR2 is FQGTGA. V was trimmed by 0 bases and J by 8 bases, leaving 8 bases between them. The CDR3 contains 13 residues. DNA for the CDR3: TGTGCCAGCAGCTTAACAGTTCTGGACACCATATATTTT. It codes for CASSLTVLDTIYF.

This clone has just one count. This chain uses TRBV12-3 or TRBV12-4 with TRBJ2-5; D ambiguous. V was trimmed by 3 bases and J by 5 bases, leaving 7 bases between them. The CDR3 loop spans 12 amino acids. In DNA, the CDR3 is TGTGCCAGCAGTTTTGTCGGGGAGACCCAGTACTTC. It translates to CASSFVGETQYF.

The V gene is TRBV12-3 or TRBV12-4, the J gene TRBJ2-5; no definite D call. Trimming removed 3 bases from V and 5 bases from J, with 7 bases in between. There are 12 residues in the CDR3. DNA for the CDR3: TGTGCCAGCAGTTTGATTGGGGAGACCCAGTACTTC. Translated, it gives CASSLIGETQYF.